The present T cell receptor beta chain was sequenced within a study of T cell changes during pregnancy in multiple sclerosis. Profiled with immunoSEQ multiplex PCR; TCRdb holds only in-frame clones, not every one. The sample carries some 100,000 clones, over 85% recorded once. Trimming removed 3 bases from V and 5 bases from J; junction bases left unmatched: 5. This CDR3 is built from 14 residues. From germline, CDR1 is SGHDN and CDR2 FVKESK. V usage is TRBV14 and J usage is TRBJ1-2; 8 nucleotides match TRBD1. Sequences were derived from peripheral blood, sampled in the second trimester of pregnancy. This TCR derives from a female donor with multiple sclerosis, enrolled in a pregnancy study. CDR3: CASSQDRVGYGYTF. DNA of the CDR3: TGTGCCAGCAGCCAGGACAGGGTCGGGTATGGCTACACCTTC.